These 26 T cell receptor beta chains share one sample of origin, sequenced in a study of cytomegalovirus exposure and HLA in healthy donors. PCR primers comprised 60 Vbeta and 13 Jbeta primers. Generated by immunoSEQ multiplex PCR, the TCRdb table keeps only in-frame clones and is missing some. Among 180,000 or so clones listed, around 77% were seen once. Specimen: PBMCs. The receptors here all came from a woman in her twenties or thirties in good health and CMV-seropositive.

In this sample, this clone turned up once. The chain couples TRBV2 to TRBJ1-5; 7 nucleotides match TRBD1. The CDR3 extends over 14 amino acids. The J segment lost 6 bases and the V segment lost 10 bases, leaving 12 bases of the junction unmatched. The germline CDR1 and CDR2 sequences are SNHLY and FYNNEI. For the CDR3, the DNA is TGTGCCACCCGAGGGGGCTTCTCCAGTCAGCCCCAGCATTTT. The encoded protein is CATRGGFSSQPQHF.

The chain joins TRBV19 to TRBJ2-5; 10 positions agree with TRBD1. The CDR3 totals 16 residues. Germline-derived CDR1 and CDR2 are LNHDA and SQIVND (reference sequence). V shed 10 bases, J shed 5 bases, and the junction held 16 bases outside the gene matches. In nucleotides, the CDR3 is TGTGCCACTACACCCTGGACAGGGGGTACTCGGGAGACCCAGTACTTC. Its translation is CATTPWTGGTRETQYF.

The chain joins TRBV6-6 to TRBJ1-3; 8 nucleotides line up with TRBD1. In germline, CDR1 is MNHNY, CDR2 SVGAGI (reference sequence). The CDR3 sequence is 15 residues long. After removal of 6 bases from V and 4 bases from J, the junction contained 8 bases not matched to a gene. The chain's CDR3 is CASSPGQAGGNTIYF. The CDR3 nucleotides read TGTGCCAGCAGCCCGGGACAGGCTGGAGGAAACACCATATATTTT.

This clone appeared once. The chain combines TRBV6-1 with TRBJ2-3; the match to TRBD2 covers 9 bases. V lost 4 bases, J lost 0 bases, and 5 bases stayed unmatched. Germline lookup yields CDR1 MNHNS and CDR2 SASEGT. This CDR3 has 16 residues. This CDR3 is CASSVTSGGSTDTQYF. The CDR3, as DNA: TGTGCCAGCAGTGTGACTAGCGGAGGGAGCACAGATACGCAGTATTTT.

The chain employs TRBV6-1 and TRBJ1-2; D is possibly TRBD1 (5 bases). V lost 0 bases, J lost 0 bases, and 8 bases lay in between. The CDR3 totals 15 residues. Germline CDR1 is MNHNS and CDR2 is SASEGT. The CDR3 DNA reads as TGTGCCAGCAGTGAAGCGACAGCGACTAACTATGGCTACACCTTC. Its protein product is CASSEATATNYGYTF.

The rearrangement joins TRBV7-6 to TRBJ2-7; no clear D. This CDR3 region has 13 residues. Trimming pared 2 bases from V and 6 bases from J, leaving 11 bases between. Germline lookup yields CDR1 SGHVS and CDR2 FNYEAQ. The CDR3 reads CASSLYSSAEQYF. For the CDR3, the DNA is TGTGCCAGCAGCTTATATAGCAGTGCCGAGCAGTACTTC.

CDR3 in DNA: TGTGCCAGCAGTTGGGGAGGGGTTGAGACCCAGTACTTC. It yields the protein CASSWGGVETQYF. V usage is TRBV27 and J usage is TRBJ2-5; the match to TRBD2 covers 7 bases. The V segment lost 4 bases and the J segment 5 bases; nucleotides outside the gene matches: 4. This CDR3 has 13 amino acids. CDR1 and CDR2 from the germline V gene are MNHEY and SMNVEV (reference sequence).

Note on this clone: The identical CDR3 is also encoded by other nucleotide sequences in the sample. This chain connects TRBV18 to TRBJ2-7, with D unclear. V lost 2 bases and J lost 0, with 8 bases in between. CDR3 size: 14 residues. In germline, CDR1 is KGHSH, CDR2 LQKENI. The CDR3 DNA sequence: TGTGCCAGCTCACCAACCCGAGACTCCTACGAGCAGTACTTC. As protein: CASSPTRDSYEQYF.

CDR3 coding DNA: TGTGCCAGTAGTATGGGACAGGGGGCCACCGGGGAGCTGTTTTTT. It codes for CASSMGQGATGELFF. The V and J genes are TRBV19 and TRBJ2-2; 12 nucleotides align to TRBD1. Germline V gene lookup returns CDR1 LNHDA and CDR2 SQIVND (reference sequence). V was clipped by 3 bases and J by 4 bases; unmatched bases: 0. The CDR3 is 15 residues long.

This sequence joins TRBV19 and TRBJ1-4; D is perhaps TRBD1 (5 bases). V was clipped by 11 bases and J by 2 bases, with 18 bases between them. CDR1 and CDR2 from the germline V gene are LNHDA and SQIVND (reference sequence). There are 15 residues in the CDR3. This CDR3 reads CAVRPGGVTNEKLFF. The CDR3 DNA reads as TGTGCCGTAAGACCCGGGGGGGTGACTAATGAAAAACTGTTTTTT.

The chain combines TRBV2 with TRBJ2-2; the D gene is possibly TRBD1 (6 bases). This CDR3 comprises 14 residues. V shed 6 bases and J shed 5 bases, with 13 bases lying between them. The V gene's germline CDR1 is SNHLY and CDR2 FYNNEI. The DNA of the CDR3 is TGTGCCAGCAGAGGCAGGGGAGAAACCGGGGAGCTGTTTTTT. Amino acids: CASRGRGETGELFF.

The V call is TRBV9, the J call TRBJ1-1, with a weak D call TRBD1 (5 bases). This CDR3 is built from 12 residues. Germline-derived CDR1 and CDR2 are SGDLS and YYNGEE. Deletions cut 0 bases from V and 11 bases from J, with 11 bases between. This CDR3 reads CASSVGGDEAFF. CDR3 bases: TGTGCCAGCAGCGTAGGGGGGGATGAGGCTTTCTTT.

CDR3 in DNA: TGTGCCAGCAGTGAAGGGGCGCGCGGAAACACCATATATTTT. Its translation is CASSEGARGNTIYF. J is TRBJ1-3 and V is TRBV6-1, with no clear D. Trimming cost V 1 base and J 4 bases, with 8 bases left between them. From germline, CDR1 is MNHNS and CDR2 SASEGT. The CDR3 runs to 14 residues.

J is TRBJ2-2 and V is TRBV27; TRBD1 matches 7 bases. CDR3 length equals 14 residues. Germline CDR1 reads MNHEY; CDR2 reads SMNVEV (reference sequence). The J segment lost 1 base and the V segment lost 7 bases, leaving 3 bases of the junction unmatched. The CDR3 coding sequence is TGTGCCAGCAAGGGGGCTCGGAACACCGGGGAGCTGTTTTTT. Its translation is CASKGARNTGELFF.

A note on this clone: The sample holds other DNA sequences that translate to the same CDR3. V and J are TRBV2 and TRBJ2-5; tentative D call: TRBD2 (5 bases). CDR3 length: 14 amino acids. Trimming left V 0 bases short and J 5 bases short, with 10 bases between. Per the germline V gene, CDR1 is SNHLY and CDR2 is FYNNEI. The CDR3 loop is CASSEALGGETQYF. The DNA for the CDR3 is TGTGCCAGCAGTGAAGCGCTTGGCGGGGAGACCCAGTACTTC.

The V gene is TRBV19, the J gene TRBJ1-6; 7 nucleotides align to TRBD1. The length of the CDR3 is 13 residues. The V and J ends lost 10 bases and 9 bases, in that order; junction bases with no gene match: 9. CDR1 and CDR2 from the germline V gene are LNHDA and SQIVND (reference sequence). Here the CDR3 reads CATRDSAGSPLHF. CDR3 nucleotides: TGTGCCACCCGGGACAGCGCGGGTTCACCCCTCCACTTT.

V is TRBV19 and J is TRBJ1-1; D gene ambiguous. This CDR3 comprises 16 residues. V dropped 3 bases and J dropped 4 bases, with 18 bases sitting between them. CDR1 is LNHDA, CDR2 SQIVND, per germline (reference sequence). In DNA, the CDR3 is TGTGCCAGTAGTATTGCTCCCGTGGAGTCGGGCACTGAAGCTTTCTTT. The encoded protein is CASSIAPVESGTEAFF.

The chain recombines TRBV2 with TRBJ1-5; 8 nucleotides agree with TRBD1. The CDR3 has 14 amino acids. Germline CDR1 SNHLY, CDR2 FYNNEI. Trimming took 4 bases from V and 1 from J; bases not matched to a gene: 0. CDR3 amino acids: CASSGDRSNQPQHF. The DNA for the CDR3 is TGTGCCAGCAGTGGGGACAGGAGCAATCAGCCCCAGCATTTT.

The chain joins TRBV5-5 to TRBJ1-2, with D possibly being TRBD1 (5 bases). There are 14 residues in the CDR3. Trimming pared 3 bases from V and 8 bases from J, leaving 17 bases between. Germline loops: CDR1 SGHKS, CDR2 YYEKEE (reference sequence). The CDR3 DNA reads TGTGCCAGCAGCTCGATGCCCGGAGGGGTCGGCTACACCTTC. The encoded protein is CASSSMPGGVGYTF.

This clone showed up just a few times. V gene TRBV19 combines with J gene TRBJ1-2, with 10 bases that match TRBD1. Germline V lookup: CDR1 LNHDA, CDR2 SQIVND (reference sequence). The CDR3 consists of 14 residues. J gave up 4 bases and V 5 bases, and 4 bases lay outside the gene matches. CDR3 sequence (DNA): TGTGCCAGTAGTCCGGACAGGGGGACCTATGGCTACACCTTC. Residues: CASSPDRGTYGYTF.

The genes are TRBV11-2 and TRBJ2-7; D not resolved. The germline V gene has CDR1 SGHAT and CDR2 FQNNGV. V lost 5 bases, J lost 2 bases, and 7 bases lay in between. The CDR3 is made up of 12 amino acids. CDR3 protein: CASSISTYEQYF. The CDR3 DNA sequence: TGTGCCAGCAGCATCTCTACCTACGAGCAGTACTTC.

The rearrangement joins TRBV19 to TRBJ2-3, with 8 bases fitting TRBD2. V dropped 4 bases and J dropped 0; count of bases not matched to a gene: 3. The CDR3 spans 15 residues. CDR1 is LNHDA and CDR2 is SQIVND in the germline V gene (reference sequence). The CDR3 bases are TGTGCCAGTAGTACCAAGCGGGGGAGCACAGATACGCAGTATTTT. Its protein is CASSTKRGSTDTQYF.

This clone was found once. The chain employs TRBV2 and TRBJ2-5; the D gene is possibly TRBD1 (5 bases). Trimming shortened V by 5 bases and J by 1 base, and 8 bases separated the two germline ends. The CDR3 is 13 residues long. In germline, CDR1 is SNHLY, CDR2 FYNNEI. In DNA, the CDR3 is TGTGCCAGCAGTAGACAGCTCCAAGAGACCCAGTACTTC. Protein: CASSRQLQETQYF.

The J gene is TRBJ1-1, the V gene TRBV5-1, with a tentative D call TRBD1 (5 bases). The CDR3 sequence is 14 residues long. V was cut by 2 bases and J by 2 bases, with 10 bases left in between. Germline V gene sequence: CDR1 SGHRS, CDR2 YFSETQ. The CDR3 sequence is CASSFGGVNTEAFF. The CDR3 nucleotides read TGCGCCAGCAGCTTCGGAGGGGTCAACACTGAAGCTTTCTTT. Based on the CDR3 plus reference TRBV5-1 and TRBJ1-1, the full variable domain is KAGVTQTPRYLIKTRGQQVTLSCSPISGHRSVSWYQQTPGQGLQFLFEYFSETQRNKGNFPGRFSGRQFSNSRSEMNVSTLELGDSALYLCASSFGGVNTEAFFGQGTRLTVV.

The chain joins TRBV4-1 to TRBJ1-2, with D unclear. V was clipped by 6 bases and J by 5 bases, with 7 bases between them. CDR1 is MGHRA and CDR2 is YSYEKL in the germline V gene. The CDR3 has 11 residues. The chain's CDR3 is CASSTRYGYTF. In DNA form, the CDR3 reads TGCGCCAGCAGTACGAGGTATGGCTACACCTTC.

The chain combines TRBV6-6 with TRBJ1-2; 11 nucleotides agree with TRBD1. The CDR3 totals 15 residues. The V gene's germline CDR1 is MNHNY and CDR2 SVGAGI (reference sequence). V lost 5 bases and J lost 7; bases outside the gene matches: 9. The CDR3 sequence: CASSPGDRGSVGYTF. The DNA of the CDR3 is TGTGCCAGCAGTCCTGGGGACAGGGGGTCTGTTGGCTACACCTTC.